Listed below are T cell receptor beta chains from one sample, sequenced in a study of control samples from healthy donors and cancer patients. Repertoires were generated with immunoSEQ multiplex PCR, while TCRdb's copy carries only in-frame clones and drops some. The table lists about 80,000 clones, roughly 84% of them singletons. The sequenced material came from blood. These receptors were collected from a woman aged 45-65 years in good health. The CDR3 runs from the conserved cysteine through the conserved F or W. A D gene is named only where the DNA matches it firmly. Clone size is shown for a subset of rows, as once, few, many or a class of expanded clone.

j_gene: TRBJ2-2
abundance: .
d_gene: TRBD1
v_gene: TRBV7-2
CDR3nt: TGTGCCAGCAGCTCACAGGGGGTTGAGGAGCTGTTTTTT
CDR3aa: CASSSQGVEELFF

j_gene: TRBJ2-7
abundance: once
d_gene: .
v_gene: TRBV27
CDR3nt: TGTGCCAGGGCAGGGGCTCTTCCCGGGGAGCAGTACTTC
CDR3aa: CARAGALPGEQYF

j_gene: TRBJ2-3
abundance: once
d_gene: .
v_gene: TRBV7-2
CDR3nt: TGTGCCAGCAGCCCCATCAAGGGGGGGCTGGCAGATACGCAGTATTTT
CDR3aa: CASSPIKGGLADTQYF

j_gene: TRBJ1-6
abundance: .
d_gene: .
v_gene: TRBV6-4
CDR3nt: TGTGCCAGCAGTGCCCTTGTGGCTTTTAGATTTTCACCCCTCCACTTT
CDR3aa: CASSALVAFRFSPLHF

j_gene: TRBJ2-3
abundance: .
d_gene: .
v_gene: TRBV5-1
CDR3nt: TGCGCCAGCAGCTTAAGCGGAACAGATACGCAGTATTTT
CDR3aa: CASSLSGTDTQYF

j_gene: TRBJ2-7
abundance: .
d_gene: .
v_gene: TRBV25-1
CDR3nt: TGTGCCACCGTGAGTGTAGAAGAACAGTACTTC
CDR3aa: CATVSVEEQYF

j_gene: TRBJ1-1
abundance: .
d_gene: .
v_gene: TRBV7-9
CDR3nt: TGTGCCAGCATCTCGGGGACGGGGAACACTGAAGCTTTCTTT
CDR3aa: CASISGTGNTEAFF

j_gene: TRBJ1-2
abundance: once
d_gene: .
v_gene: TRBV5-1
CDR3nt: TGCGCCAGCAAGGGAGAAAGTGGCTACACCTTC
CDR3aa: CASKGESGYTF

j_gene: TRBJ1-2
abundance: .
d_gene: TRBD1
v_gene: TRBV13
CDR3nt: TGTGCCAGCAGCTTGTCCCCAGGGGGCTATGGCTACACCTTC
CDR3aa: CASSLSPGGYGYTF

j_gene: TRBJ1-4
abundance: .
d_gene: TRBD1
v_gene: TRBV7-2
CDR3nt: TGTGCCAGCAGGGCTCCTACAGGGGGAAATAATGAAAAACTGTTTTTT
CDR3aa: CASRAPTGGNNEKLFF

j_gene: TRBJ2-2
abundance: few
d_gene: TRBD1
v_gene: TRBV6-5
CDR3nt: TGTGCCAGCAGTCCCGGGACAGGGCCCGGGAGGGAGCTGTTTTTT
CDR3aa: CASSPGTGPGRELFF

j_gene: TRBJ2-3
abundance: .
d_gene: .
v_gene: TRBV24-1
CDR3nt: TGTGCCACCAGTGATGGGACCTCAGATACGCAGTATTTT
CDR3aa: CATSDGTSDTQYF

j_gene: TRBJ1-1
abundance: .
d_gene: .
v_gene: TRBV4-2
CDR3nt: TGTGCCAGCAGCCAAGTTGGGGCGTACACTGAAGCTTTCTTT
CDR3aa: CASSQVGAYTEAFF

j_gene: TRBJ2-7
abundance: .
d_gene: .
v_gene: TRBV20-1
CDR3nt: TGCAGTGCTAGTCAGGTTCAAGACGAGCAGTACTTC
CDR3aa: CSASQVQDEQYF

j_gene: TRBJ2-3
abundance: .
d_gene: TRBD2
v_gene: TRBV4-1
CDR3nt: TGCGCCAGCAGCCAAGAGTTTGGCGGGGGTGGTCCGATCACAGATACGCAGTATTTT
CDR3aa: CASSQEFGGGGPITDTQYF

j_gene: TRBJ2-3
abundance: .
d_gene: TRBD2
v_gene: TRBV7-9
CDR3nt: TGTGCCAGCAGCCCTGTTGGGAGTAGCGGGGGTACGCAGTATTTT
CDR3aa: CASSPVGSSGGTQYF

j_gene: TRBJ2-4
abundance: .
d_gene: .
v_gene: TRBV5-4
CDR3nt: TGTGCCAGCAGCTCCAGGGGGGGCGCTCAGTACTTC
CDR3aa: CASSSRGGAQYF

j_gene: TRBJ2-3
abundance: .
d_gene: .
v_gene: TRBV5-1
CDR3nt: TGCGCCAGCAGCTTGGTTGGAGGAGGGTCCGCAGATACGCAGTATTTT
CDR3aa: CASSLVGGGSADTQYF

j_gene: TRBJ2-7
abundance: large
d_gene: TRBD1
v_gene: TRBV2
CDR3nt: TGTGCCAGCAGGGCAGGGGGAAACTACGAGCAGTACTTC
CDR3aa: CASRAGGNYEQYF

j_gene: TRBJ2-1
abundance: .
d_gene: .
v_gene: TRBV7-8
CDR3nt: TGTGCCAGCAGCTTAGAGACGTACAATGAGCAGTTCTTC
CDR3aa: CASSLETYNEQFF

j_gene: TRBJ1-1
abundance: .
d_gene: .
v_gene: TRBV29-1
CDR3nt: TGCAGCGTTGGTTGGGGGGGAGAATCCACTGAAGCTTTCTTT
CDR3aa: CSVGWGGESTEAFF

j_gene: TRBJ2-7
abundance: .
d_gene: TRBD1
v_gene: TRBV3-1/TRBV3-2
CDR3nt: TGTGCCAGCAGCCAAGATATTCTCCAGGGGGCTTCTACCTACTTC
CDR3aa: CASSQDILQGASTYF

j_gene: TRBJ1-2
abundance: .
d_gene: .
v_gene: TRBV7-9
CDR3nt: TGTGCCAGCAGCCCCGTGACAGGACCGCCTAACTATGGCTACACCTTC
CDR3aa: CASSPVTGPPNYGYTF

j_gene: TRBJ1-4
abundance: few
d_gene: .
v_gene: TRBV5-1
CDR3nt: TGCGCCAGCAGCCTAACCGGACACCTTAATGAAAAACTGTTTTTT
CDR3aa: CASSLTGHLNEKLFF

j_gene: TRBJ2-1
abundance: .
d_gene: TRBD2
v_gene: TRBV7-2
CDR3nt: TGTGCCAGGAGGGGTACTAGCGGGGGCAAGCAGTTCTTC
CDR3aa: CARRGTSGGKQFF

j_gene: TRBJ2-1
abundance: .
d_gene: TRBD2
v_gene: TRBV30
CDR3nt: TGTGCCTGGAGACCGGGACTAGCGGGTAACAATGAGCAGTTCTTC
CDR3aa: CAWRPGLAGNNEQFF

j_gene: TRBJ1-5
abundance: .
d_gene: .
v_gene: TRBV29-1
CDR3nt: TGCAGCGTGCAGACAGGCCGAAATCAGCCCCAGCATTTT
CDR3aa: CSVQTGRNQPQHF

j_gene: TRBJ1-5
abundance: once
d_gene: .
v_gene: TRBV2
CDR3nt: TGTGCCAGCAGTTTTACAGGGAACAATCAGCCCCAGCATTTT
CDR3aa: CASSFTGNNQPQHF

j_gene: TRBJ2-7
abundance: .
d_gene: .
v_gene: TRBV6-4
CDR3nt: TGTGCCAGCTCCCAAGGGACCCCCTACGAGCAGTACTTC
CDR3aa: CASSQGTPYEQYF

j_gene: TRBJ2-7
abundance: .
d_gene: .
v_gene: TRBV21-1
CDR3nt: TGTGCCAGCAGCAAAGGGCCTAGCGGGGGCCCAAGTCATGCCTACGGGCAGTACTTC
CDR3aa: CASSKGPSGGPSHAYGQYF

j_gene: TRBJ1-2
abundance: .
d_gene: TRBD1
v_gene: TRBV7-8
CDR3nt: TGTGCCAGCAGCCCGGGGACAGGGCATGGCTACACCTTC
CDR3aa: CASSPGTGHGYTF

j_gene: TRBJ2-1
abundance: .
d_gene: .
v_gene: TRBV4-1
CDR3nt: TGCGCCAGCAGCCAAGGCGGGGGCGCCTACAATGAGCAGTTCTTC
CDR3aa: CASSQGGGAYNEQFF

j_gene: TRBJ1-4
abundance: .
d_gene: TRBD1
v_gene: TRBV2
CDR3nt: TGTGCCAGTTTCTCAGGGGGGTCAACTAATGAAAAACTGTTTTTT
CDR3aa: CASFSGGSTNEKLFF

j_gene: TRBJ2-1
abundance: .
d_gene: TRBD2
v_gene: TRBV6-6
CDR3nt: TGTGCCAGCAGAGGTCGACGGGAGGGGAATGAGCAGTTCTTC
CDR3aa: CASRGRREGNEQFF

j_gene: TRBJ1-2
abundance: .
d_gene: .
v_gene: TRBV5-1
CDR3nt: TGCGCCAGCAGCTTGGTACAGATGAACTATGGCTACACCTTC
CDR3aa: CASSLVQMNYGYTF

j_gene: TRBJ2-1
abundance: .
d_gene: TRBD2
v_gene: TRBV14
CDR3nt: TGTGCCAGCAGCCGAAGACTAGCGGGGGGCTACAATGAGCAGTTCTTC
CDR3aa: CASSRRLAGGYNEQFF

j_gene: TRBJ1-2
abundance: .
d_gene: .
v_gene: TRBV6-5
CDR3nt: TGTGCCAGCAGGGGGGGGGCGACTGGGCATGGCTACACCTTC
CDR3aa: CASRGGATGHGYTF

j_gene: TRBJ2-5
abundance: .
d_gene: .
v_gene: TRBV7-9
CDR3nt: TGTGCCAGCAGCTTTGCCCCGGGGGCTAGCACCGGGACCCAGTACTTC
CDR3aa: CASSFAPGASTGTQYF

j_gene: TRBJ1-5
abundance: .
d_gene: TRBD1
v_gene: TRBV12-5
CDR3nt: TGTGCTAGTGGTTTGGGGGGACAGAACAATCAGCCCCAGCATTTT
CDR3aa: CASGLGGQNNQPQHF

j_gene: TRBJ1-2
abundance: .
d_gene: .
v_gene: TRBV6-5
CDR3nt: TGTGCCAGCTCATTACGAGGGTATGGCTACACCTTC
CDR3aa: CASSLRGYGYTF

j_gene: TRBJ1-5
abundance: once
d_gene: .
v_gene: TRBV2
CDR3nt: TGTGCCAGCGATGACGAACAGACCAATCAGGCCCAGCATTTT
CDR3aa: CASDDEQTNQAQHF

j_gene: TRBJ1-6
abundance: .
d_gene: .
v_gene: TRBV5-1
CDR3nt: TGCGCCAGCAGCTTGGCCGGGTATAATTCACCCCTCCACTTT
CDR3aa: CASSLAGYNSPLHF

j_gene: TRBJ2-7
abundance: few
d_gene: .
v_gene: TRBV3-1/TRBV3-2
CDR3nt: TGTGCCAGCAGCCGGTCTCAATCCTACGAGCAGTACTTC
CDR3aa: CASSRSQSYEQYF

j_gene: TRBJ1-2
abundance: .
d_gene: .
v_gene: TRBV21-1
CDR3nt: TGTGCCAGCAGCAAAGACATCCACAGGGGTTCTTCTCAGACCTTC
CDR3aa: CASSKDIHRGSSQTF

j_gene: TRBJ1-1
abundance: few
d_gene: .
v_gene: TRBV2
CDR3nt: TGTGCCAGCCACGACAGTAACACTGAAGCTTTCTTT
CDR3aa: CASHDSNTEAFF

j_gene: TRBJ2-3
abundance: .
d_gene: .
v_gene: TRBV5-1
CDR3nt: TGCGCCAGCCGTCCCCAGGTCTCGAGCACAGATACGCAGTATTTT
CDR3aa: CASRPQVSSTDTQYF

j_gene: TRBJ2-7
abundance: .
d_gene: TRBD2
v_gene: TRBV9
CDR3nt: TGTGCCAGCAGCGTAGAAGCGGGGGATTACTACGAGCAGTACTTC
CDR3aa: CASSVEAGDYYEQYF